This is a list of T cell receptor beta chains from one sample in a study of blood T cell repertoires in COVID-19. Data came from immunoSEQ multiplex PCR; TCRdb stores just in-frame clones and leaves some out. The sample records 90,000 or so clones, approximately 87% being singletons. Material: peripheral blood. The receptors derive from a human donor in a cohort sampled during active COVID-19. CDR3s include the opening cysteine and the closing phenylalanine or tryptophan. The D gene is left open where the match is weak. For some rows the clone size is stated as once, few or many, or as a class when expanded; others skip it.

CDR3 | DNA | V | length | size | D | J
CASSLQGSNQPQHF | TGTGCCAGCAGCCTACAGGGCAGCAATCAGCCCCAGCATTTT | TRBV7-8 | 14 | . | . | TRBJ1-5
CAWSLKGETQYF | TGTGCCTGGAGTCTAAAGGGGGAGACCCAGTACTTC | TRBV30 | 12 | . | . | TRBJ2-5
CASSRPGQANTEAFF | TGTGCCAGCAGTCGGCCGGGACAGGCGAACACTGAAGCTTTCTTT | TRBV28 | 15 | . | TRBD1 | TRBJ1-1
CASSRGENTEAFF | TGCGCCAGCAGCCGGGGAGAGAACACTGAAGCTTTCTTT | TRBV5-1 | 13 | . | . | TRBJ1-1
CASSSEVGTDTQYF | TGCGCCAGCAGTAGTGAGGTCGGTACAGATACGCAGTATTTT | TRBV10-1 | 14 | once | . | TRBJ2-3
CASSPGEAISNQPQHF | TGTGCCAGCTCACCAGGGGAGGCCATTAGCAATCAGCCCCAGCATTTT | TRBV18 | 16 | . | . | TRBJ1-5
CASSKGGEGASPYEQYF | TGTGCCAGCAGCAAGGGGGGAGAGGGGGCAAGTCCCTACGAGCAGTACTTC | TRBV21-1 | 17 | . | . | TRBJ2-7
CASTSWRGYEQYF | TGCGCCAGCACCTCCTGGCGGGGCTACGAGCAGTACTTC | TRBV10-2 | 13 | . | . | TRBJ2-7
CASSQRTGGDQPQHF | TGCGCCAGCAGCCAGCGGACAGGGGGGGATCAGCCCCAGCATTTT | TRBV4-1 | 15 | . | TRBD1 | TRBJ1-5
CASSLMMGGQSRYF | TGTGCCAGCAGTCTTATGATGGGGGGACAGAGTCGGTACTTC | TRBV28 | 14 | . | . | TRBJ2-7
CAAEGLNTEAFF | TGTGCCGCCGAGGGCCTGAACACTGAAGCTTTCTTT | TRBV6-7 | 12 | . | . | TRBJ1-1
CASSLGLAGHTQYF | TGTGCCAGCAGCTTGGGACTAGCGGGACATACGCAGTATTTT | TRBV7-3 | 14 | . | TRBD2 | TRBJ2-3
CASSTGSTYNEQFF | TGTGCCAGCAGTACAGGGTCCACCTACAATGAGCAGTTCTTC | TRBV6-5 | 14 | . | . | TRBJ2-1
CASSEWGTGGKNIQYF | TGTGCCAGCAGTGAATGGGGAACAGGGGGCAAAAACATTCAGTACTTC | TRBV2 | 16 | . | TRBD1 | TRBJ2-4
CSVETRDGGYTF | TGCAGCGTTGAGACCCGCGACGGGGGCTACACCTTC | TRBV29-1 | 12 | . | . | TRBJ1-2
CASSSRGAGEGEQFF | TGTGCCAGCAGCTCGCGAGGAGCGGGAGAGGGTGAGCAGTTCTTC | TRBV9 | 15 | once | TRBD2 | TRBJ2-1
CATSDTYEQYF | TGTGCCACCAGCGACACCTACGAGCAGTACTTC | TRBV24-1 | 11 | . | . | TRBJ2-7
CASSVAGHYEQYF | TGTGCCAGCAGCGTTGCGGGGCACTACGAGCAGTACTTC | TRBV7-6 | 13 | . | . | TRBJ2-7
CASSLSLAGAYNEQFF | TGTGCCAGCAGCCTTTCACTAGCGGGAGCCTACAATGAGCAGTTCTTC | TRBV3-1/TRBV3-2 | 16 | . | TRBD2 | TRBJ2-1
CASSSRRREQFF | TGTGCCAGCAGTTCGCGGCGTAGAGAGCAGTTCTTC | TRBV28 | 12 | . | . | TRBJ2-1
CASSLSAGSGELFF | TGTGCCAGCTCACTGTCCGCAGGGTCCGGGGAGCTGTTTTTT | TRBV18 | 14 | . | . | TRBJ2-2
CASSFRAGANIQYF | TGTGCCAGCAGTTTCCGGGCAGGGGCGAACATTCAGTACTTC | TRBV28 | 14 | . | . | TRBJ2-4
CASSIGNLGQAMNTEAFF | TGTGCCAGTAGTATCGGCAACTTGGGACAGGCAATGAACACTGAAGCTTTCTTT | TRBV19 | 18 | . | TRBD1 | TRBJ1-1
CASSQEQGTNYGYTF | TGTGCCAGCAGCCAAGAACAGGGGACTAACTATGGCTACACCTTC | TRBV11-2 | 15 | . | TRBD1 | TRBJ1-2
CASNKGRGEQYF | TGTGCCAGCAACAAGGGGCGAGGAGAGCAGTACTTC | TRBV6-5 | 12 | once | . | TRBJ2-7
CASSATGPNEQFF | TGTGCCAGCAGCGCGACAGGGCCGAATGAGCAGTTCTTC | TRBV7-3 | 13 | . | TRBD1 | TRBJ2-1
CASSTGAYNEQFF | TGTGCCAGCAGCACCGGGGCCTACAATGAGCAGTTCTTC | TRBV11-3 | 13 | . | . | TRBJ2-1
CASSHSLGLADTQYF | TGTGCCAGCAGCCACTCGCTTGGACTAGCAGATACGCAGTATTTT | TRBV3-1/TRBV3-2 | 15 | . | TRBD2 | TRBJ2-3
CASSLSGDRINEQFF | TGTGCCAGCTCACTAAGCGGGGATAGAATCAATGAGCAGTTCTTC | TRBV18 | 15 | . | TRBD2 | TRBJ2-1
CSVPHQTGGGEQYF | TGCAGCGTTCCCCACCAGACAGGGGGAGGCGAGCAGTACTTC | TRBV29-1 | 14 | . | TRBD1 | TRBJ2-7
CASGPKREDAGNEQFF | TGTGCCAGCGGACCTAAGCGGGAGGACGCCGGGAATGAGCAGTTCTTC | TRBV6-6 | 16 | . | TRBD2 | TRBJ2-1
CASTIGGDTEAFF | TGTGCCAGTACCATCGGAGGGGACACTGAAGCTTTCTTT | TRBV19 | 13 | once | . | TRBJ1-1
CASSLGASGRAVYEQYF | TGTGCCAGCAGCTTAGGGGCTAGCGGGAGGGCAGTGTACGAGCAGTACTTC | TRBV7-2 | 17 | . | TRBD2 | TRBJ2-7
CASSSTDTQYF | TGTGCCAGCAGCTCCACAGATACGCAGTATTTT | TRBV6-6 | 11 | . | . | TRBJ2-3
CASRIGGGPGEQYF | TGTGCCAGCAGAATTGGGGGAGGGCCGGGCGAGCAGTACTTC | TRBV3-1/TRBV3-2 | 14 | . | TRBD2 | TRBJ2-7
CASSLIAGRTDTQYF | TGTGCCAGCAGTCTAATAGCGGGGCGCACAGATACGCAGTATTTT | TRBV11-2 | 15 | once | TRBD2 | TRBJ2-3
CATSDLGGGNQPQHF | TGTGCCACCAGTGATTTAGGCGGGGGGAATCAGCCCCAGCATTTT | TRBV24-1 | 15 | . | . | TRBJ1-5
CASSLPLGQSNQPQHF | TGTGCCAGCTCCCTTCCCTTAGGACAAAGCAATCAGCCCCAGCATTTT | TRBV2 | 16 | few | . | TRBJ1-5
CASSITQGSSGEPQHF | TGTGCCAGTAGTATCACTCAGGGGTCCTCTGGGGAGCCCCAGCATTTT | TRBV19 | 16 | . | . | TRBJ1-5
CASSTAIQGPTKNIQYF | TGTGCCAGCAGCACCGCAATACAGGGTCCTACCAAAAACATTCAGTACTTC | TRBV3-1/TRBV3-2 | 17 | . | . | TRBJ2-4
CASSPPGRGRVDEQYF | TGTGCCAGCTCACCACCGGGCAGGGGGCGCGTGGACGAGCAGTACTTC | TRBV18 | 16 | . | TRBD1 | TRBJ2-7
CASSGGMGNQPQHF | TGTGCCAGTAGTGGAGGTATGGGCAATCAGCCCCAGCATTTT | TRBV19 | 14 | . | . | TRBJ1-5
CASSPTIAGSSYNEQFF | TGTGCCAGCAGCCCAACTATAGCGGGCAGCTCCTACAATGAGCAGTTCTTC | TRBV7-6 | 17 | . | TRBD2 | TRBJ2-1
CASSLEGLGSYNEQFF | TGTGCCAGCAGTTTAGAGGGTCTAGGAAGCTACAATGAGCAGTTCTTC | TRBV28 | 16 | . | . | TRBJ2-1
CASRESGKYNEQFF | TGTGCCAGTAGAGAGAGCGGGAAGTACAATGAGCAGTTCTTC | TRBV19 | 14 | . | TRBD2 | TRBJ2-1
CASSLGPQGATNEKLFF | TGCGCCAGCAGCCTAGGTCCACAGGGTGCAACTAATGAAAAACTGTTTTTT | TRBV5-1 | 17 | . | . | TRBJ1-4
CSVFSPLWSGGTDTQYF | TGCAGCGTCTTCTCTCCCCTGTGGAGCGGGGGCACAGATACGCAGTATTTT | TRBV29-1 | 17 | once | TRBD2 | TRBJ2-3
CASSQPTTGLGEQYF | TGCGCCAGCAGCCAACCCACGACAGGGTTGGGCGAGCAGTACTTC | TRBV4-1 | 15 | few | TRBD1 | TRBJ2-7